This T cell receptor beta chain came from a study of blood T cell repertoires in COVID-19. Turning to the study itself: T cells, B-cell-depleted T cells, or PBMCs provided the cDNA or gDNA that served as material.

The CDR3 loop spans 15 amino acids. Trimming took off 2 bases at V and 0 bases at J, with 10 bases between the two ends. Germline CDR1 and CDR2: MNHEY and SMNVEV (reference sequence). Source study methods: Quantification of nucleated cells was approximated via reference gene primer amplification. TCRdb's table, derived via immunoSEQ multiplex PCR, lists solely in-frame clones and lacks some. V and J calls and clone size are as listed in that table; D and trimming were resolved from the DNA. The table lists some 260,000 clones, approximately 80% of them singletons, with roughly 4.6% in the top ten. This TCR was recovered from a woman of 80 years or more with active or convalescent COVID-19. The genes are TRBV27 and TRBJ1-2; D ambiguous. Sample: peripheral blood. CDR3 protein: CASSLIGLANYGYTF. In nucleotides, the CDR3 is TGTGCCAGCAGTTTAATCGGACTAGCTAACTATGGCTACACCTTC.